The 7 T cell receptor beta chains in this list originate from one sample, sequenced in a study of T cells in Graves' hyperthyroidism and ophthalmopathy. The CDR3 regions of TCR beta were amplified from RNA transcripts. The HTBI primer set served for first-round RT-PCR of the TCR CDR3. A single record per CDR3 protein comes from TCRdb applying MiXCR to the multiplex PCR reads. The data show roughly 510,000 distinct CDR3 sequences, with about 45% seen just once and about two fifths held by the top ten. Sequencing input: peripheral blood or thyroid tissue (not recorded which). The receptor set was obtained from an adult woman with Graves' disease, either hyperthyroidism or ophthalmopathy (not recorded which).

In regard to this clonotype: One end of the junction is discordant with germline, which a read error may explain. V usage is TRBV7-9 and J usage is TRBJ2-5, with D perhaps TRBD2 (6 bases). The germline V gene has CDR1 SEHNR and CDR2 FQNEAQ (reference sequence). CDR3 length: 15 residues. The DNA of the CDR3 is TGCGCCAGCAGCCAAGGCGGCCCAGCGGGAGAGACCCAGTACTTC. Protein sequence: CASSQGGPAGETQYF.

This clonotype was observed a few times. The V gene is TRBV10-3, the J gene TRBJ2-7; TRBD2 is a possible D gene (6 bases). V was pared by 2 bases and J by 2 bases, with 16 bases between. The CDR3 sequence is 16 residues long. Germline V gene data show CDR1 as ENHRY and CDR2 as SYGVKD. The CDR3 nucleotides are TGTGCCATCAGTGAGAGGGCGGGGACCCCCGCCTACGAGCAGTACTTC. Translation gives CAISERAGTPAYEQYF.

The chain links TRBV13 to TRBJ1-5, with D perhaps TRBD1 (6 bases). Per germline, CDR1 PRHDT and CDR2 FYEKMQ (reference sequence). V was clipped by 6 bases and J by 0 bases, with 12 bases between them. The CDR3 has 15 amino acids. In DNA form, the CDR3 reads TGTGCCAGCAGTCTCCAGACAGGTAGCAATCAGCCCCAGCATTTT. It yields the protein CASSLQTGSNQPQHF.

The chain joins TRBV29-1 to TRBJ2-2, with 8 bases identical to TRBD1. This CDR3 is built from 14 residues. Germline lookup yields CDR1 SQVTM and CDR2 ANQGSEA. V was clipped by 6 bases and J by 0 bases; unmatched bases: 3. The CDR3 reads CSVWTGTNTGELFF. The DNA of the CDR3 is TGCAGCGTATGGACAGGGACGAACACCGGGGAGCTGTTTTTT.

This clonotype has just one count. This sequence joins TRBV29-1 and TRBJ2-7; D gene ambiguous. Germline V lookup: CDR1 SQVTM, CDR2 ANQGSEA. V shed 7 bases and J shed 9 bases, with 13 bases lying between them. The CDR3 extends over 10 amino acids. This chain's CDR3 is CSANHLGQYF. CDR3 in DNA: TGCAGCGCAAATCACTTAGGGCAGTACTTC.

The chain has TRBV29-1 and TRBJ1-1; 9 positions agree with TRBD1. Germline V gene sequence: CDR1 SQVTM, CDR2 ANQGSEA. The CDR3 loop spans 13 amino acids. The CDR3 reads CSIGQGMNTEAFF. The CDR3 DNA is TGCAGTATAGGACAGGGGATGAACACTGAAGCTTTCTTT.

This clonotype was picked up many times. The chain is built from TRBV7-3 and TRBJ1-1; TRBD1 is a possible D gene (6 bases). Germline values: CDR1 SGHTA, CDR2 FQGTGA. Trimming removed 5 bases at V and 1 base at J, with 11 bases between. CDR3 length: 14 residues. The CDR3 sequence: CASSLAGANTEAFF. CDR3 coding DNA: TGTGCCAGCAGCCTCGCAGGGGCGAACACTGAAGCTTTCTTT.